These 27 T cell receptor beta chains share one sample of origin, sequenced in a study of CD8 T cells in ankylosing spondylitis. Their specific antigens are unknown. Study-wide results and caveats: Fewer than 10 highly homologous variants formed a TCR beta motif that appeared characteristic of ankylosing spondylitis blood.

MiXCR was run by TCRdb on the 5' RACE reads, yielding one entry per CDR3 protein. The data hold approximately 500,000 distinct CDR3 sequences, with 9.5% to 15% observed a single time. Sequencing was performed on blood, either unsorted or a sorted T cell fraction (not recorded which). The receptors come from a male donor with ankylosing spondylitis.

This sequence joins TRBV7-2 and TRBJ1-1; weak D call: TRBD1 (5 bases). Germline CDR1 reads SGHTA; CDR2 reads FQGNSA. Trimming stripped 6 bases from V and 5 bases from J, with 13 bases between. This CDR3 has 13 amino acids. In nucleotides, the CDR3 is TGTGCCAGCAGTTCACAGGCGAGAACTGAAGCTTTCTTT. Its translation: CASSSQARTEAFF. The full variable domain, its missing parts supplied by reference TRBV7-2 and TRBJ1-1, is GAGVSQSPSNKVTEKGKDVELRCDPISGHTALYWYRQSLGQGLEFLIYFQGNSAPDKSGLPSDRFSAERTGGSVSTLTIQRTQQEDSAVYLCASSSQARTEAFFGQGTRLTVV.

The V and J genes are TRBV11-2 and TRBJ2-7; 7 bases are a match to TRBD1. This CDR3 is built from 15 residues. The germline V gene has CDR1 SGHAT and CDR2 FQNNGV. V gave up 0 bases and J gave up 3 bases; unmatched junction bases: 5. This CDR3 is CASSLERGQLYEQYF. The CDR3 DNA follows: TGTGCCAGCAGCTTAGAACGGGGACAGCTCTACGAGCAGTACTTC. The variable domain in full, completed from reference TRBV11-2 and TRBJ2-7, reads EAGVAQSPRYKIIEKRQSVAFWCNPISGHATLYWYQQILGQGPKLLIQFQNNGVVDDSQLPKDRFSAERLKGVDSTLKIQPAKLEDSAVYLCASSLERGQLYEQYFGPGTRLTVT.

CDR3 sequence (DNA): TGCGCCAGCAGATATGACAGTTCCACAGATACGCAGTATTTT. Its translation is CASRYDSSTDTQYF. The chain couples TRBV5-1 to TRBJ2-3; D perhaps matches TRBD1 (5 bases). CDR1 and CDR2 (germline): SGHRS, YFSETQ. V was cut by 5 bases and J by 2 bases, with 12 bases left in between. The CDR3 extends over 14 amino acids.

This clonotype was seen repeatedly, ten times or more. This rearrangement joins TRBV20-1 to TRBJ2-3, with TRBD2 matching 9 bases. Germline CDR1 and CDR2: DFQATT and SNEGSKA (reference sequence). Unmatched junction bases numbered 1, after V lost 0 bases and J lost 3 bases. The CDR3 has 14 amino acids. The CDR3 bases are TGCAGTGCTAGAGAAAGCGGGAGGACAGATACGCAGTATTTT. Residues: CSARESGRTDTQYF.

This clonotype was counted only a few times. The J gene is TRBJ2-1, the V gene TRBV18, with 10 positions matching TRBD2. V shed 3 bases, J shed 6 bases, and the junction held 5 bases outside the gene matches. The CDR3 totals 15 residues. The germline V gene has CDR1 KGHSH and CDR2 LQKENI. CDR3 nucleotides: TGTGCCAGCTCACCGCTAGCGGGAGACTCCAATGAGCAGTTCTTC. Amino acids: CASSPLAGDSNEQFF.

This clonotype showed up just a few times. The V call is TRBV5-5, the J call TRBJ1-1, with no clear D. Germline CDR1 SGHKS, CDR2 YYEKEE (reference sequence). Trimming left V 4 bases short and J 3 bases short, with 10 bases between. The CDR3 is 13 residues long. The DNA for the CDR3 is TGTGCCAGCAGCCTCACGGCGGACACTGAAGCTTTCTTT. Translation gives CASSLTADTEAFF.

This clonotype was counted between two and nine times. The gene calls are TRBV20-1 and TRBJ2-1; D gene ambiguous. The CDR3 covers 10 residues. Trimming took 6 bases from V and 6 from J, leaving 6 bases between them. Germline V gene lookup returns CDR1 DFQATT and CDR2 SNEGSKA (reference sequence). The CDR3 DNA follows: TGCAGTGCCTATTTCAATGAGCAGTTCTTC. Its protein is CSAYFNEQFF.

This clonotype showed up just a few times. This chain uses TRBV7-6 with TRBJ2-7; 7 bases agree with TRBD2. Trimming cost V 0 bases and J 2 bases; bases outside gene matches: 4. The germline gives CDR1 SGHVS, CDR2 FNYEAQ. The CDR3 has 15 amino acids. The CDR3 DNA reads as TGTGCCAGCAGCTTAGCTAGCGGGCCAACCTACGAGCAGTACTTC. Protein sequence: CASSLASGPTYEQYF.

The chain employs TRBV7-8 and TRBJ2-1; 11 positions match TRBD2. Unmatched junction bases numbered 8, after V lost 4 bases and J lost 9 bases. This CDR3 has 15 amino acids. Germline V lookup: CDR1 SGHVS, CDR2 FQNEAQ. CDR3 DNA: TGTGCCAGCAGCTCGGTCACGGGACTAGCGGCTGAGCAGTTCTTC. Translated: CASSSVTGLAAEQFF.

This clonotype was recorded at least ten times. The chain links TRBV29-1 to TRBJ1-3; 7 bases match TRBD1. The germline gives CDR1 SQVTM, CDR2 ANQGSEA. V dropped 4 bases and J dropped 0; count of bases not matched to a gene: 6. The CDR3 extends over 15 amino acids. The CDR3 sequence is CSVGTGSFSGNTIYF. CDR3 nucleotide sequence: TGCAGCGTTGGGACAGGAAGCTTCTCTGGAAACACCATATATTTT.

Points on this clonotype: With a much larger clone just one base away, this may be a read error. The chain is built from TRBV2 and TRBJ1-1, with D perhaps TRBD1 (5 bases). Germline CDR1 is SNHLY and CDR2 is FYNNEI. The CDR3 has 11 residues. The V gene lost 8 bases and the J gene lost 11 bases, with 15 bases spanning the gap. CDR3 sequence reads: CASGIGGGAFF. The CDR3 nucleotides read TGTGCCAGCGGGATCGGGGGTGGGGCTTTCTTT.

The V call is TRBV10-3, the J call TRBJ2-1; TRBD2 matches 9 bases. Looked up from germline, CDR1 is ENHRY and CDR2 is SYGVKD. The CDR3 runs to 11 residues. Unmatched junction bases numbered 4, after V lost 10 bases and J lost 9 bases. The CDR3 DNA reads TGTGCCACCCAGACTAGCGGTGAGCAGTTCTTC. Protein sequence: CATQTSGEQFF.

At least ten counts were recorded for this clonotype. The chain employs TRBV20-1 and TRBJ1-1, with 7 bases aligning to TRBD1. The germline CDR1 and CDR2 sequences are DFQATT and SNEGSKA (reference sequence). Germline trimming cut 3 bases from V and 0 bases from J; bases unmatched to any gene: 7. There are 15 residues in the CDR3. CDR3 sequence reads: CSASFRQGMNTEAFF. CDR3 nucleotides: TGCAGTGCTAGTTTTAGACAGGGTATGAACACTGAAGCTTTCTTT.

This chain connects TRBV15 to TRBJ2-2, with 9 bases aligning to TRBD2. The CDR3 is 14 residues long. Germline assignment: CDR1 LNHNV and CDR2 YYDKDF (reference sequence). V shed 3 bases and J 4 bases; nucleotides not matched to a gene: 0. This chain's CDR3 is CATSRGLATGELFF. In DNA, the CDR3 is TGTGCCACCAGCAGGGGACTAGCCACCGGGGAGCTGTTTTTT.

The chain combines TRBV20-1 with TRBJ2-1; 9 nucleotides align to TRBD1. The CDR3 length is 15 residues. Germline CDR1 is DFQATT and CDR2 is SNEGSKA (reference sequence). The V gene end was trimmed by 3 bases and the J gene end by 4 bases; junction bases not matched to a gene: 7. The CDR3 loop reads CSARTGQGRYNEQFF. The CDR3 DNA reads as TGCAGTGCTAGGACAGGACAGGGGAGATACAATGAGCAGTTCTTC.

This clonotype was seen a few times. The CDR3 nucleotides read TGTGCCATCAGTGAGTCCAGGGGCGGCACTGAAGCTTTCTTT. It translates to CAISESRGGTEAFF. The chain recombines TRBV10-3 with TRBJ1-1; TRBD1 is a possible D gene (6 bases). Looked up from germline, CDR1 is ENHRY and CDR2 is SYGVKD. Trimming left V 0 bases short and J 4 bases short, with 9 bases between. CDR3 length equals 14 residues.

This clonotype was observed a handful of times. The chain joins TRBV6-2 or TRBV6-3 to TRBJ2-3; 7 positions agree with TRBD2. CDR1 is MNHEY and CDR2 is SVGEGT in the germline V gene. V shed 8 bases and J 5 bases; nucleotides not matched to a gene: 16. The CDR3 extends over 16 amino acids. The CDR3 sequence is CASGNDSGGLKDTQYF. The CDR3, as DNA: TGTGCCAGCGGGAACGACTCGGGAGGTCTGAAAGATACGCAGTATTTT.

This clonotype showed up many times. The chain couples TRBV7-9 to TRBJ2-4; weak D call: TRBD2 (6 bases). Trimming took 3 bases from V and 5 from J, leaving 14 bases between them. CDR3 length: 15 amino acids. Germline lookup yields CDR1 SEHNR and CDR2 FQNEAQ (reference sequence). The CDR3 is CASSLITSNQNIQYF. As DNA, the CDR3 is TGTGCCAGCAGCTTGATAACTAGCAACCAAAACATTCAGTACTTC.

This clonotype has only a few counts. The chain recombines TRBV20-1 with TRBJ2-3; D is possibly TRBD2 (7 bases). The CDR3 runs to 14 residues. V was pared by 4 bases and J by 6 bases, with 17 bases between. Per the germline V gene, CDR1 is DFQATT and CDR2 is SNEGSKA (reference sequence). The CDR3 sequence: CSANGGGLVDTQYF. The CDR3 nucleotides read TGCAGTGCTAATGGGGGGGGGCTGGTGGATACGCAGTATTTT.

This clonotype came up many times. Written as DNA, the CDR3 is TGTGCCAGCAGCTTAGACCCGGGACTTCAGGGGACCCAGTACTTC. It is translated as CASSLDPGLQGTQYF. This sequence joins TRBV11-2 and TRBJ2-5, with D tentatively TRBD2 (6 bases). Between the trimmed V and J ends, which lost 0 bases and 7 bases, there was a span of 15 bases. This CDR3 has 15 amino acids. Germline V lookup: CDR1 SGHAT, CDR2 FQNNGV. The full variable domain, with the rest looked up from reference TRBV11-2 and TRBJ2-5, is EAGVAQSPRYKIIEKRQSVAFWCNPISGHATLYWYQQILGQGPKLLIQFQNNGVVDDSQLPKDRFSAERLKGVDSTLKIQPAKLEDSAVYLCASSLDPGLQGTQYFGPGTRLLVL.

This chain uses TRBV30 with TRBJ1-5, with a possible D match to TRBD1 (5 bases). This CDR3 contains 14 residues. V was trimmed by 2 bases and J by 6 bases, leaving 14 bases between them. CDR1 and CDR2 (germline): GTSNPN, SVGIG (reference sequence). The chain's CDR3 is CAWSRGFEGQPQHF. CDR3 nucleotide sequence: TGTGCCTGGAGTAGGGGCTTCGAGGGTCAGCCCCAGCATTTT.

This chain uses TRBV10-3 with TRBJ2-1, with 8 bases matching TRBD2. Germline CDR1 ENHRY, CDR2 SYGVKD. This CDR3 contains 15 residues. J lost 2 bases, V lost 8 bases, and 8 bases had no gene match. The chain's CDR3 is CAIGGGRSTYNEQFF. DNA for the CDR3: TGTGCCATCGGGGGCGGGAGGTCAACCTACAATGAGCAGTTCTTC.

The CDR3 region is CASSERQSIEQYV. The CDR3 nucleotides are TGTGCCAGCAGTGAAAGACAAAGCATCGAGCAGTACGTC. The chain carries TRBV6-1 and TRBJ2-7, with no clear D. The CDR3 covers 13 residues. V shed 2 bases and J shed 6 bases, with 11 bases lying between them. Germline V gene sequence: CDR1 MNHNS, CDR2 SASEGT.

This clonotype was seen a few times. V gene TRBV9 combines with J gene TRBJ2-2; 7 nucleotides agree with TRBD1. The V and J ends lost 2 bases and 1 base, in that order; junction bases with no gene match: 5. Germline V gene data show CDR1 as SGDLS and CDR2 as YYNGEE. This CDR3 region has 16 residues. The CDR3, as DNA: TGTGCCAGCAGCGTCCCGAGGGACAGGAACACCGGGGAGCTGTTTTTT. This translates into CASSVPRDRNTGELFF.

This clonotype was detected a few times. The CDR3: CASSLGHANPNTEAFF. In nucleotides, the CDR3 is TGTGCCAGCAGTTTAGGACACGCTAATCCGAACACTGAAGCTTTCTTT. This chain links TRBV27 with TRBJ1-1; possible D gene TRBD1, 5 bases. Between the trimmed V and J ends, which lost 2 bases and 1 base, there was a span of 14 bases. Per the germline V gene, CDR1 is MNHEY and CDR2 is SMNVEV (reference sequence). The CDR3 covers 16 residues.

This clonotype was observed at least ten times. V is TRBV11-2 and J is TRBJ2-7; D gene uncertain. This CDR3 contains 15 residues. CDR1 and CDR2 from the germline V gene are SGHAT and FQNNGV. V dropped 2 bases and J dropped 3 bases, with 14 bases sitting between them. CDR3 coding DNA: TGTGCCAGCAGCTTATATGCTAGTCAATACTACGAGCAGTACTTC. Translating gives CASSLYASQYYEQYF. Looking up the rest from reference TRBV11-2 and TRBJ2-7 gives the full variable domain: EAGVAQSPRYKIIEKRQSVAFWCNPISGHATLYWYQQILGQGPKLLIQFQNNGVVDDSQLPKDRFSAERLKGVDSTLKIQPAKLEDSAVYLCASSLYASQYYEQYFGPGTRLTVT.

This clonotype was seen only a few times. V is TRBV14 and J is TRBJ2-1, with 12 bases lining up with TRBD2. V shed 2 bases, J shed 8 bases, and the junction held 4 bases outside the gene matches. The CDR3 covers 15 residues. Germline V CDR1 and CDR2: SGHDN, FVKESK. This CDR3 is CASSQRLAGVHEQFF. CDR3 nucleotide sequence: TGTGCCAGCAGCCAAAGACTAGCGGGAGTGCATGAGCAGTTCTTC.